This T cell receptor (beta chain) was captured by sequencing in a study of CDR3 diversity in severe acne. This CDR3 spans 13 amino acids. From germline, CDR1 is ENHRY and CDR2 SYGVKD. The V and J ends lost 0 bases and 2 bases respectively, with 5 bases between them. This clonotype was counted many times. One entry per CDR3 protein results from TCRdb running MiXCR on the PCR reads. Here the sample spans approximately 90,000 distinct CDR3 sequences, approximately 54% being singletons. Sample: blood. The TCR was taken from a male donor with severe acne vulgaris. The chain joins TRBV10-3 to TRBJ2-7, with D unclear. CDR3 coding DNA: TGTGCCATCAGTGAGTCGCGGACCTACGAGCAGTACTTC. Its translation: CAISESRTYEQYF.